These 9 T cell receptor beta chains originate from one sample sequenced in a study of cytomegalovirus exposure and HLA in healthy donors. Sequenced by immunoSEQ multiplex PCR; TCRdb stores in-frame clones only, minus some. The sample lists about 110,000 clones, approximately 96% occurring once. Sequenced sample: PBMCs. The receptors originated from a woman aged 18-29 years in good health and CMV-seronegative.

The CDR3: CATVGPASGGARDTGELFF. CDR3 nucleotide sequence: TGTGCCACCGTCGGGCCTGCTAGCGGGGGGGCCCGGGACACCGGGGAGCTGTTTTTT. The chain joins TRBV15 to TRBJ2-2; 12 bases line up with TRBD2. CDR1 LNHNV and CDR2 YYDKDF come from the germline V gene (reference sequence). V was clipped by 8 bases and J by 3 bases; unmatched bases: 16. There are 19 residues in the CDR3.

The chain employs TRBV6-4 and TRBJ2-7; 7 positions agree with TRBD2. The J segment lost 9 bases and the V segment lost 2 bases, leaving 7 bases of the junction unmatched. Germline CDR1 and CDR2: MRHNA and SNTAGT. The CDR3 loop spans 13 amino acids. Here the CDR3 reads CASSDGRGTVQYF. The CDR3 coding sequence is TGTGCCAGCAGTGACGGGAGGGGTACGGTGCAGTACTTC.

This chain joins TRBV9 and TRBJ1-2, with TRBD1 matching over 9 bases. V was clipped by 0 bases and J by 8 bases; unmatched bases: 5. The CDR3 covers 14 residues. Germline CDR1 is SGDLS and CDR2 is YYNGEE. The CDR3 DNA follows: TGTGCCAGCAGCGTAGGGACAGGGGAATTCGGCTACACCTTC. Its translation: CASSVGTGEFGYTF.

The rearrangement joins TRBV19 to TRBJ1-5; weak D call: TRBD1 (5 bases). CDR3 length: 16 residues. CDR1 and CDR2 (germline): LNHDA, SQIVND (reference sequence). With 4 bases removed from V and 4 bases from J, the gap between germline ends came to 17 bases. The CDR3 DNA follows: TGTGCCAGTAGTACCCCCTGGGGGGAACGGAATCAGCCCCAGCATTTT. Amino acid sequence: CASSTPWGERNQPQHF.

The rearrangement joins TRBV5-1 to TRBJ2-1, with TRBD2 matching 9 bases. The CDR3 has 15 amino acids. Germline CDR1 is SGHRS and CDR2 is YFSETQ. V dropped 4 bases and J dropped 0; count of bases not matched to a gene: 2. The CDR3 spells CASSLSGGSYNEQFF. CDR3 coding DNA: TGCGCCAGCAGCCTTAGCGGGGGCTCCTACAATGAGCAGTTCTTC.

The table lists this clone with a count of one. The chain combines TRBV9 with TRBJ2-2; maybe TRBD2 (6 bases). Germline V gives CDR1 SGDLS, CDR2 YYNGEE. CDR3 length: 13 residues. This chain's CDR3 is CPKREGGDGELFF. The CDR3 nucleotides read TGTCCAAAGCGTGAGGGAGGTGACGGGGAGCTGTTTTTT. Full variable domain (remainder filled in from reference TRBV9 and TRBJ2-2): DSGVTQTPKHLITATGQRVTLRCSPRSGDLSVYWYQQSLDQGLQFLIQYYNGEERAKGNILERFSAQQFPDLHSELNLSSLELGDSALYFCPKREGGDGELFFGEGSRLTVL.

This chain's CDR3 is CASSLQVSGVQTQYF. The CDR3, as DNA: TGTGCCAGCAGCTTGCAGGTTAGCGGGGTCCAGACCCAGTACTTC. This rearrangement joins TRBV5-4 to TRBJ2-5, with 8 positions matching TRBD2. CDR3 length equals 15 residues. Germline trimming cut 1 base from V and 6 bases from J; bases unmatched to any gene: 8. Germline-derived CDR1 and CDR2 are SGHNT and YYREEE (reference sequence).

This clone was seen a single time. The chain employs TRBV15 and TRBJ1-4, with TRBD1 matching over 9 bases. CDR1 and CDR2 (germline): LNHNV, YYDKDF (reference sequence). The CDR3 runs 15 residues. The J segment lost 5 bases and the V segment lost 1 base, leaving 2 bases of the junction unmatched. Written as DNA, the CDR3 is TGTGCCACCAGCAGAGTGACAGGGGGGAATGAAAAACTGTTTTTT. It is translated as CATSRVTGGNEKLFF.

In nucleotides, the CDR3 is TGTGCCAGCAGTAAAGTTGATAGCGGGGGATACGAGCAGTACTTC. Amino acid sequence: CASSKVDSGGYEQYF. The chain links TRBV6-6 to TRBJ2-7; TRBD2 aligns across 9 bases. Germline V lookup: CDR1 MNHNY, CDR2 SVGAGI (reference sequence). The V segment lost 5 bases and the J segment 4 bases; nucleotides outside the gene matches: 9. This CDR3 is 15 amino acids long.